This T cell receptor (beta chain) is from a study of blood T cell repertoires in COVID-19. Looking at the study overall: Samples representing acute and convalescent COVID-19 were sourced from the United States, Italy and Spain. PBMCs, B-cell-depleted T cells, or T cells were the source of the cDNA or gDNA that made up the material.

The CDR3 runs to 13 residues. The germline CDR1 and CDR2 sequences are SGDLS and YYNGEE. Deletions cut 0 bases from V and 3 bases from J, with 6 bases between. In the authors' workflow: Counts of nucleated cells, estimated from reference gene primer amplification, were obtained. Assay: immunoSEQ multiplex PCR; the TCRdb copy retains only in-frame clones and omits some. V, J and clone size were drawn from that table, and D and trimming were deduced from the DNA. The sample has tens of thousands of clones, around four fifths seen once. J is TRBJ1-1 and V is TRBV9, with D unclear. Sequenced: peripheral blood. The origin of this receptor is a human donor in a cohort sampled during active COVID-19. In DNA form, the CDR3 reads TGTGCCAGCAGCGTAGCGCAGGACACTGAAGCTTTCTTT. The encoded protein is CASSVAQDTEAFF. The entire variable domain, with the rest obtained from reference TRBV9 and TRBJ1-1, is as follows: DSGVTQTPKHLITATGQRVTLRCSPRSGDLSVYWYQQSLDQGLQFLIQYYNGEERAKGNILERFSAQQFPDLHSELNLSSLELGDSALYFCASSVAQDTEAFFGQGTRLTVV.